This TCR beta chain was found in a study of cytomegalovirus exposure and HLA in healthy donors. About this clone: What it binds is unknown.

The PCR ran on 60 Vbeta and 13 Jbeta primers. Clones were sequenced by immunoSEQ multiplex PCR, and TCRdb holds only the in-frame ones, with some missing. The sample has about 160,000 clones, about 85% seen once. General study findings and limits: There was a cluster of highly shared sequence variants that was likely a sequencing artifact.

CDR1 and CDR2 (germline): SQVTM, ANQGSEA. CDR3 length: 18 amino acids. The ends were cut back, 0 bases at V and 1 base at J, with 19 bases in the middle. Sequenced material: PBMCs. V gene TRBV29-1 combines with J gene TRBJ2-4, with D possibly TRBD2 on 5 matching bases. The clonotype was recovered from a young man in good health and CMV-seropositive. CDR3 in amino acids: CSVEDRVQRLGAKNIQYF. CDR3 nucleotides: TGCAGCGTTGAAGATCGAGTACAGCGGTTGGGGGCCAAAAACATTCAGTACTTC.